This record concerns one T cell receptor beta chain sequence. Its antigen target is currently unknown. Nothing much larger sits one base from this clone, and base qualities are not available. This sample was taken from a study of blood T cell repertoires in COVID-19 (dated by TCRdb to the early 2020s). Some background on the complete study: Samples covering the acute and convalescent phases of COVID-19 were provided by collaborators in the United States, Italy and Spain. The prospective study material was composed of cDNA or gDNA derived from T cells, B-cell-depleted T cells, or PBMCs. The dataset comprised deeply sampled blood TCRbeta repertoires from subjects exposed to, actively infected with, or recovered from COVID-19. The repertoires were released in a freely available public database meant as a resource for research on the immune response to SARS-CoV-2. The samples were drawn from two sources: the first 160 participants of the ongoing ImmuneRACE study, and 1,254 subjects contributed by 6 global collaborators. Nearly every sample came with metadata listing a de-identified subject ID, COVID-19 status, age in years and sex. HLA class I and class II types, where available, came from metadata supplied by the sample provider rather than from assay-based typing. Overall study results and their limits: The quantity of clinical and demographic metadata differed by source and by participant and was supplied without curation.

TCRbeta CDR3 regions were amplified from genomic DNA by means of the immunoSEQ Assay, a bias-controlled multiplex PCR. The paper's processing steps were these. The number of nucleated cells in each sample was estimated from the amplification of reference gene primers within the assay. To quantify the absolute abundance of each unique TCRbeta CDR3 rearrangement, sequence reads were collapsed and filtered. Productive Simpson clonality was computed per sample as the square root of Simpson's diversity index over productive rearrangements. In its TCRdb copy, this immuneACCESS table keeps in-frame sequences only and misses some clones. Where compared with another copy, unresolved V genes explain less than half of these, and the others have no known cause. That table gives V, J and clone size, and the DNA gave D and trimming. This sample gives some 150,000 clones in total; 80% to 90% of them show up just once. The top ten clones comprise approximately 1.5% of the sample.

Each collaborating institution followed its own protocols to collect whole blood in K2EDTA tubes. For TCRbeta analysis, collaborators shipped samples in one of three forms: frozen whole blood, isolated PBMCs, or DNA extracted from either of those sample types. Here V drops 6 bases and J drops 6 bases, and the junction holds 14 bases not matched to any gene. The germline V gene supplies CDR1 KGHSH and CDR2 LQKENI. CDR3 length: 17 amino acids, cysteine to phenylalanine. The entry retains the CDR3 DNA only, 51 bases that are in frame from base 1. The sample was peripheral blood. Here the chain combines TRBV18 and TRBJ2-3, with 11 central nucleotides matching TRBD2. The sequence was collected from a woman in her sixties or seventies with acute or convalescent COVID-19. The bases read TGTGCCAGCTCTTCCCTCTTAGCGGGGGGGCTGTACGATACGCAGTATTTT. Translation gives CASSSLLAGGLYDTQYF.